Listed below are T cell receptor beta chains from one sample, sequenced in a study of cytomegalovirus exposure and HLA in healthy donors. Method: immunoSEQ multiplex PCR; TCRdb's copy keeps in-frame clones and lacks some. The table has 150,000 to 200,000 clones, under 90% seen once. Sequences were obtained from PBMCs. The receptors derive from a woman younger than 35 in good health and CMV-seropositive. Each CDR3 is given with its conserved first and last residue. A D gene is named only where the DNA matches it firmly. The size entry is marked missing in some rows and otherwise reads once, few, many or a size class.

j_call: TRBJ1-1
clone_size: .
d_call: .
v_call: TRBV29-1
cdr3_aa: CSVRGRLNTEAFF
cdr3_nt: TGCAGCGTTAGAGGGCGCCTGAACACTGAAGCTTTCTTT

j_call: TRBJ2-3
clone_size: .
d_call: TRBD2
v_call: TRBV11-3
cdr3_aa: CASTTGLAGRDTQYF
cdr3_nt: TGTGCCAGCACCACGGGACTAGCGGGAAGAGATACGCAGTATTTT

j_call: TRBJ1-2
clone_size: .
d_call: .
v_call: TRBV29-1
cdr3_aa: CSVEQRGTNYGYTF
cdr3_nt: TGCAGCGTTGAACAGCGAGGAACTAACTATGGCTACACCTTC

j_call: TRBJ1-2
clone_size: .
d_call: TRBD1
v_call: TRBV19
cdr3_aa: CASSAPGGAAVLVNYGYTF
cdr3_nt: TGTGCCAGTAGTGCTCCAGGGGGCGCGGCAGTGTTGGTTAACTATGGCTACACCTTC

j_call: TRBJ1-5
clone_size: .
d_call: TRBD1
v_call: TRBV6-1
cdr3_aa: CASSEVVTGINQPQHF
cdr3_nt: TGTGCCAGCAGTGAAGTAGTGACAGGGATTAATCAGCCCCAGCATTTT

j_call: TRBJ1-3
clone_size: .
d_call: .
v_call: TRBV9
cdr3_aa: CASSVDSSGNTIYF
cdr3_nt: TGTGCCAGCAGCGTAGACAGCTCTGGAAACACCATATATTTT

j_call: TRBJ2-7
clone_size: few
d_call: .
v_call: TRBV7-9
cdr3_aa: CASSLPAGAPYEQYF
cdr3_nt: TGTGCCAGCAGCTTGCCTGCAGGGGCCCCCTACGAGCAGTACTTC

j_call: TRBJ2-7
clone_size: .
d_call: TRBD2
v_call: TRBV15
cdr3_aa: CATSSSTSGRFHEQYF
cdr3_nt: TGTGCCACCAGCAGTTCGACTAGCGGGAGGTTCCACGAGCAGTACTTC

j_call: TRBJ1-2
clone_size: few
d_call: TRBD1
v_call: TRBV30
cdr3_aa: CAWVGGSNYGYTF
cdr3_nt: TGTGCCTGGGTAGGGGGCAGCAACTATGGCTACACCTTC

j_call: TRBJ2-7
clone_size: .
d_call: TRBD1
v_call: TRBV5-1
cdr3_aa: CASSTRQGSYEQYF
cdr3_nt: TGCGCCAGCAGCACACGACAGGGCTCCTACGAGCAGTACTTC

j_call: TRBJ2-5
clone_size: .
d_call: TRBD2
v_call: TRBV6-5
cdr3_aa: CASSPAGHQETQYF
cdr3_nt: TGTGCCAGCAGCCCAGCGGGGCACCAAGAGACCCAGTACTTC

j_call: TRBJ2-1
clone_size: .
d_call: .
v_call: TRBV5-1
cdr3_aa: CASSLQAKHNEQFF
cdr3_nt: TGCGCCAGCAGCTTGCAGGCTAAACACAATGAGCAGTTCTTC

j_call: TRBJ1-1
clone_size: .
d_call: .
v_call: TRBV10-3
cdr3_aa: CAISDGLMNTEAFF
cdr3_nt: TGTGCCATCAGTGATGGGCTCATGAACACTGAAGCTTTCTTT

j_call: TRBJ2-5
clone_size: .
d_call: TRBD1
v_call: TRBV29-1
cdr3_aa: CSVAGDREFQETQYF
cdr3_nt: TGCAGCGTTGCCGGGGACAGGGAGTTCCAAGAGACCCAGTACTTC

j_call: TRBJ2-1
clone_size: .
d_call: TRBD2
v_call: TRBV2
cdr3_aa: CAGGELAGVEQFF
cdr3_nt: TGTGCCGGGGGGGAACTAGCGGGAGTCGAGCAGTTCTTC

j_call: TRBJ1-3
clone_size: .
d_call: .
v_call: TRBV2
cdr3_aa: CASSNGGFAGNTIYF
cdr3_nt: TGTGCCAGCAGTAACGGAGGTTTCGCTGGAAACACCATATATTTT

j_call: TRBJ2-1
clone_size: .
d_call: .
v_call: TRBV28
cdr3_aa: CASRSSGKGINNEQFF
cdr3_nt: TGTGCCAGCAGATCCTCGGGGAAGGGTATAAACAATGAGCAGTTCTTC

j_call: TRBJ2-3
clone_size: .
d_call: .
v_call: TRBV28
cdr3_aa: CASSLPGSGDTQYF
cdr3_nt: TGTGCCAGCAGTTTACCGGGTAGTGGAGATACGCAGTATTTT

j_call: TRBJ1-2
clone_size: many
d_call: .
v_call: TRBV19
cdr3_aa: CASSIGLNYGYTF
cdr3_nt: TGTGCCAGTAGTATCGGACTGAACTATGGCTACACCTTC

j_call: TRBJ2-7
clone_size: .
d_call: TRBD2
v_call: TRBV4-2
cdr3_aa: CASSPATSGSYEQYF
cdr3_nt: TGTGCCAGCAGCCCCGCGACTAGCGGTTCCTACGAGCAGTACTTC

j_call: TRBJ1-2
clone_size: once
d_call: TRBD1
v_call: TRBV13
cdr3_aa: CASSATGVDYGYTF
cdr3_nt: TGTGCCAGCAGCGCGACAGGGGTCGACTATGGCTACACCTTC

j_call: TRBJ2-3
clone_size: .
d_call: .
v_call: TRBV9
cdr3_aa: CASSVVEGSTDTQYF
cdr3_nt: TGTGCCAGCAGCGTAGTCGAGGGTAGCACAGATACGCAGTATTTT

j_call: TRBJ2-1
clone_size: .
d_call: TRBD2
v_call: TRBV7-2
cdr3_aa: CASSRLAGGPHEQFF
cdr3_nt: TGTGCCAGCAGCCGTCTAGCGGGAGGGCCCCATGAGCAGTTCTTC

j_call: TRBJ2-3
clone_size: .
d_call: TRBD2
v_call: TRBV9
cdr3_aa: CASSVGTSGRAPYF
cdr3_nt: TGTGCCAGCAGCGTAGGGACTAGCGGGAGGGCCCCGTATTTT

j_call: TRBJ2-1
clone_size: .
d_call: .
v_call: TRBV7-2
cdr3_aa: CASRTDGYNEQFF
cdr3_nt: TGTGCCAGCAGGACCGACGGGTACAATGAGCAGTTCTTC

j_call: TRBJ2-7
clone_size: .
d_call: .
v_call: TRBV5-1
cdr3_aa: CASSSATGEQYF
cdr3_nt: TGCGCCAGCAGCTCAGCCACGGGCGAGCAGTACTTC

j_call: TRBJ1-4
clone_size: .
d_call: TRBD1
v_call: TRBV10-2
cdr3_aa: CASSRQGREKLFF
cdr3_nt: TGCGCCAGCAGCCGACAGGGCAGAGAAAAACTGTTTTTT

j_call: TRBJ2-7
clone_size: .
d_call: TRBD2
v_call: TRBV10-3
cdr3_aa: CAIRGTSGSSHEQYF
cdr3_nt: TGTGCCATCAGGGGGACTAGCGGGAGTTCCCACGAGCAGTACTTC

j_call: TRBJ2-1
clone_size: .
d_call: .
v_call: TRBV19
cdr3_aa: CASSRMENNEQFF
cdr3_nt: TGTGCCAGTAGCCGCATGGAGAACAATGAGCAGTTCTTC

j_call: TRBJ2-1
clone_size: .
d_call: .
v_call: TRBV7-9
cdr3_aa: CASSLTLQASSYNEQFF
cdr3_nt: TGTGCCAGCAGCTTAACCCTACAGGCTAGCTCCTACAATGAGCAGTTCTTC

j_call: TRBJ2-5
clone_size: .
d_call: TRBD2
v_call: TRBV30
cdr3_aa: CAWKGGRADSETQYF
cdr3_nt: TGTGCCTGGAAGGGCGGGAGGGCCGATAGTGAGACCCAGTACTTC

j_call: TRBJ2-7
clone_size: .
d_call: .
v_call: TRBV7-2
cdr3_aa: CASSLDQNYEQYF
cdr3_nt: TGTGCCAGCAGCTTAGATCAGAATTACGAGCAGTACTTC

j_call: TRBJ2-6
clone_size: .
d_call: TRBD1
v_call: TRBV7-2
cdr3_aa: CASSLGTGTILTF
cdr3_nt: TGTGCCAGCAGCTTGGGGACAGGGACGATCCTGACTTTC